This T cell receptor (beta chain) was recorded in a study of radiotherapy plus CTLA-4 blockade in lung cancer listed by TCRdb under 2018. In terms of the full investigation: Among the enrolled patients, approximately 17% had an objective response, and 31% reached disease control. What the study reported, not specific to this receptor: After treatment with radiotherapy and ipilimumab, TCR clones that originated in tumors expanded in peripheral blood. Increased serum interferon-beta after radiation, together with early dynamic changes in blood T cell clones, were reported to be the strongest predictors of response.

Via the germline V gene, CDR1 is SGHRS and CDR2 YFSETQ. For this chain, trimming is 4 bases at the V end and 3 bases at the J end, and the number of junction bases without a gene match is 2. Measured from the cysteine to the phenylalanine, the CDR3 is 13 residues long. Only the CDR3 portion is preserved as DNA: 39 bases, with reading frame beginning at the first base. Receptor libraries were prepared by the immunoSEQ multiplex PCR assay. TCRdb provides this immuneACCESS table in a form limited to in-frame rearrangements. Some clones are lacking; in checked studies, under half of them reflect an unresolved V gene, and why the rest are absent is not known. Within this sample are 60,000 to 70,000 clones, with 65% to 80% of them counted one time only. Jointly, the top ten make up about 10% of the sample. Turning to this clone: Its binding antigen is unknown. Base qualities are not provided; no much larger clone lies one nucleotide away.

In this study, focal radiation therapy paired with CTLA-4 blockade (ipilimumab) was tested in patients who had chemo-refractory metastatic non-small-cell lung cancer. The rearranged chain carries TRBV5-1 and TRBJ1-2, with 8 bases in between that match TRBD1. The receptor was isolated from a human donor with non-small cell lung cancer who had a complete response to radiotherapy plus ipilimumab. The sequencing used peripheral blood, collected from a patient treated with radiotherapy plus ipilimumab. The nucleotide sequence is TGCGCCAGCAGCCCGGGACAGGACTATGGCTACACCTTC. Its coded protein is CASSPGQDYGYTF.